One sample yielded the 31 T cell receptor beta chains listed below, sequenced in a study of OX40 agonist ivuxolimab in advanced cancers. TCRdb's copy holds only in-frame clones and misses some; the assay was immunoSEQ multiplex PCR. The repertoire consists of about 16,000 clones, with just under 85% occurring once and the leading ten covering 72%. This material consisted of CD4+ or CD8+ T cells sorted from blood, taken in a trial of the OX40 agonist ivuxolimab. The receptors shown here come from an adult with an advanced solid tumor such as melanoma, head and neck, liver or kidney cancer.

The rearrangement links TRBV28 to TRBJ1-3; D perhaps matches TRBD1 (5 bases). Deletions cut 7 bases from V and 0 bases from J, with 10 bases between. Germline-derived CDR1 and CDR2 are MDHEN and SYDVKM. The CDR3 consists of 14 residues. CDR3 region: CASTGAISGNTIYF. The CDR3 nucleotides are TGTGCCAGCACTGGGGCGATCTCTGGAAACACCATATATTTT.

The chain links TRBV27 to TRBJ2-5; 12 bases fit TRBD1. This CDR3 contains 17 residues. After removal of 0 bases from V and 3 bases from J, the junction contained 5 bases not matched to a gene. The germline CDR1 and CDR2 sequences are MNHEY and SMNVEV (reference sequence). CDR3 nucleotides: TGTGCCAGCAGTTTATCGAAGGGACAGGGGGCCGAAGAGACCCAGTACTTC. This codes for CASSLSKGQGAEETQYF.

In its sample, this clone was seen once. The J gene is TRBJ2-1, the V gene TRBV7-3, with TRBD1 matching 7 bases. Trimming cost V 0 bases and J 5 bases; bases outside gene matches: 10. From germline, CDR1 is SGHTA and CDR2 FQGTGA. CDR3 size: 17 residues. The chain's CDR3 is CASSLTEGQVFDNEQFF. The CDR3 nucleotides are TGTGCCAGCAGCTTAACGGAAGGACAGGTCTTCGACAATGAGCAGTTCTTC.

The chain carries TRBV27 and TRBJ2-3, with 9 bases matching TRBD2. Trimming at V came to 6 bases and at J to 6 bases, leaving 10 bases not matched to a gene. Germline V gene sequence: CDR1 MNHEY, CDR2 SMNVEV (reference sequence). CDR3 length equals 15 residues. CDR3 coding DNA: TGTGCCAGCAGGACGACTAGCGGACTGCAGGATACGCAGTATTTT. Amino acids: CASRTTSGLQDTQYF.

The chain combines TRBV27 with TRBJ1-5, with 7 bases fitting TRBD1. Looked up from germline, CDR1 is MNHEY and CDR2 is SMNVEV (reference sequence). The CDR3 totals 14 residues. The trim removed 5 bases at V and 4 bases at J, leaving 5 bases unmatched. The DNA for the CDR3 is TGTGCCAGCAGTCGACAGGGCGGGAATCAGCCCCAGCATTTT. As protein: CASSRQGGNQPQHF.

This clone was observed a single time. This sequence joins TRBV14 and TRBJ1-2, with D possibly being TRBD1 (6 bases). The V and J ends lost 1 base and 3 bases respectively, with 15 bases between them. CDR3 size: 16 residues. The V gene's germline CDR1 is SGHDN and CDR2 FVKESK. The CDR3 coding sequence is TGTGCCAGCAGCCAAGCAGTTCAGGGGCGCGACTATGGCTACACCTTC. Translating it yields CASSQAVQGRDYGYTF.

The gene calls are TRBV19 and TRBJ2-5; 7 bases are shared with TRBD1. The CDR3 covers 13 residues. In germline, CDR1 is LNHDA, CDR2 SQIVND (reference sequence). With V trimmed by 5 bases and J by 9 bases, 9 bases remained unmatched. The CDR3 sequence: CASSPKGQVPQYF. CDR3 nucleotide sequence: TGTGCCAGTAGTCCAAAAGGACAGGTCCCCCAGTACTTC.

The chain recombines TRBV4-1 with TRBJ1-1; D is unresolved. Germline values: CDR1 MGHRA, CDR2 YSYEKL. The CDR3 contains 13 residues. V was clipped by 1 base and J by 4 bases, with 7 bases between them. This CDR3 reads CASSQGRSTEAFF. The CDR3 DNA is TGCGCCAGCAGCCAAGGACGGAGCACTGAAGCTTTCTTT.

CDR3 coding DNA: TGTGCCAGCAGCTTGGGTCCATCCGGCTACGAGCAGTACTTC. This codes for CASSLGPSGYEQYF. The chain has TRBV5-4 and TRBJ2-7; D uncertain. Trimming stripped 0 bases from V and 3 bases from J, with 10 bases between. The CDR3 is 14 amino acids. Germline V gives CDR1 SGHNT, CDR2 YYREEE (reference sequence).

The chain uses TRBV27 and TRBJ1-2; 12 nucleotides align to TRBD1. Germline V lookup: CDR1 MNHEY, CDR2 SMNVEV (reference sequence). Trimming removed 5 bases from V and 8 bases from J; junction bases left unmatched: 6. The length of the CDR3 is 14 residues. In DNA form, the CDR3 reads TGTGCCAGCAGTCAGGGACAGGGGGCTGGAGGCTACACCTTC. Amino acid sequence: CASSQGQGAGGYTF.

The rearrangement uses TRBV5-4 and TRBJ2-2, with no clear D. The germline gives CDR1 SGHNT, CDR2 YYREEE (reference sequence). The CDR3 is 14 residues long. Trimming pared 5 bases from V and 6 bases from J, leaving 14 bases between. CDR3 residues: CASSPPYASGELFF. CDR3 coding DNA: TGTGCCAGCAGTCCCCCCTATGCGTCCGGGGAGCTGTTTTTT.

With respect to this clone: The germline gene is not matched at one end of the junction; a read error may be the cause. This rearrangement joins TRBV7-9 to TRBJ2-1, with 8 positions matching TRBD2. Germline CDR1 SEHNR, CDR2 FQNEAQ (reference sequence). The CDR3 sequence is 16 residues long. In DNA, the CDR3 is TGTGCCAGCAGATTAGATAGCGGGGACGTCTACAATGAGCAGTTCTTC. Translating gives CASRLDSGDVYNEQFF.

This clone was observed a handful of times. The J gene is TRBJ1-5, the V gene TRBV27, with 9 nucleotides matching TRBD1. V lost 6 bases and J lost 4; bases outside the gene matches: 7. The CDR3 contains 15 residues. Germline values: CDR1 MNHEY, CDR2 SMNVEV (reference sequence). CDR3 coding DNA: TGTGCCAGCAGAAATACAGGGGGCCTTAATCAGCCCCAGCATTTT. It is translated as CASRNTGGLNQPQHF.

V gene TRBV7-6 combines with J gene TRBJ2-3; maybe TRBD2 (6 bases). V was pared by 4 bases and J by 2 bases, with 13 bases between. The CDR3 consists of 15 residues. Germline-derived CDR1 and CDR2 are SGHVS and FNYEAQ. In DNA, the CDR3 is TGTGCCAGCAGCTCCCTCGGGGGACCCACAGATACGCAGTATTTT. It encodes CASSSLGGPTDTQYF.

V is TRBV4-1 and J is TRBJ2-2; 12 nucleotides match TRBD2. CDR1 and CDR2 (germline): MGHRA, YSYEKL. CDR3 length equals 19 residues. With V trimmed by 0 bases and J by 4 bases, 9 bases remained unmatched. CDR3: CASSQESLAGGPGTGELFF. DNA for the CDR3: TGCGCCAGCAGCCAAGAATCTCTAGCGGGGGGGCCCGGCACCGGGGAGCTGTTTTTT.

This rearrangement joins TRBV7-2 to TRBJ2-7; D ambiguous. Germline V gives CDR1 SGHTA, CDR2 FQGNSA. Trimming took off 0 bases at V and 1 base at J, with 4 bases between the two ends. CDR3 length: 13 residues. DNA for the CDR3: TGTGCCAGCAGCTTAGCGGAGTCCTACGAGCAGTACTTC. Its protein product is CASSLAESYEQYF.

The chain carries TRBV9 and TRBJ2-7; 10 bases align to TRBD2. The germline gives CDR1 SGDLS, CDR2 YYNGEE. The CDR3 spans 14 residues. The J segment lost 6 bases and the V segment lost 0 bases, leaving 3 bases of the junction unmatched. As DNA, the CDR3 is TGTGCCAGCAGCGTAGATATAGCGGGAGGCGAGCAGTACTTC. Its translation: CASSVDIAGGEQYF.

The rearrangement uses TRBV7-8 and TRBJ2-7; D is uncertain. This CDR3 region has 13 residues. The V gene's germline CDR1 is SGHVS and CDR2 FQNEAQ. The ends were cut back, 5 bases at V and 6 bases at J, with 14 bases in the middle. The CDR3 region is CASSPASQTEQYF. CDR3 in DNA: TGTGCCAGCAGCCCAGCGTCCCAGACCGAGCAGTACTTC.

Here the CDR3 DNA reads TGCGCCAGCAGCTTGGTCGGGGATGAGCAGTTCTTC. Protein product: CASSLVGDEQFF. The J gene is TRBJ2-1, the V gene TRBV5-1; tentatively, D is TRBD2 (5 bases). The CDR3 extends over 12 amino acids. V lost 0 bases and J 8 bases, leaving 6 bases between the germline ends. The germline V gene encodes CDR1 SGHRS and CDR2 YFSETQ.

The CDR3 protein is CASSLLGVRGGTGELFF. Here the CDR3 DNA reads TGTGCCAGCAGCTTATTGGGGGTGAGAGGAGGTACCGGGGAGCTGTTTTTT. The V call is TRBV7-3, the J call TRBJ2-2; the D call may be TRBD1 or TRBD2 (5 bases each). Germline V gene lookup returns CDR1 SGHTA and CDR2 FQGTGA. Trimming shortened V by 2 bases and J by 5 bases, and 18 bases separated the two germline ends. The CDR3 has 17 residues.

The genes are TRBV27 and TRBJ2-1; the match to TRBD1 covers 7 bases. The CDR3 contains 17 residues. The V gene end was trimmed by 1 base and the J gene end by 0 bases; junction bases not matched to a gene: 6. Germline lookup yields CDR1 MNHEY and CDR2 SMNVEV (reference sequence). The CDR3 spells CASSLFARGSSYNEQFF. The CDR3 DNA is TGTGCCAGCAGTTTATTCGCCAGGGGGAGCTCCTACAATGAGCAGTTCTTC.

This clone appeared a few times. The chain uses TRBV7-9 and TRBJ2-1; 13 bases agree with TRBD2. The CDR3 spans 15 residues. The germline CDR1 and CDR2 sequences are SEHNR and FQNEAQ (reference sequence). J was trimmed by 8 bases and V by 4 bases; bases with no gene match: 5. The CDR3 here is CASSSGLAGRDEQFF. Here the CDR3 DNA reads TGTGCCAGCAGCTCGGGACTAGCGGGGCGGGATGAGCAGTTCTTC.

The V call is TRBV2, the J call TRBJ1-5; D is uncertain. This CDR3 comprises 14 residues. Deletions cut 0 bases from V and 6 bases from J, with 9 bases between. CDR1 and CDR2 from the germline V gene are SNHLY and FYNNEI. CDR3 DNA sequence: TGTGCCAGCAGTGAAGCGGGAGGGTTTCAGCCCCAGCATTTT. As protein: CASSEAGGFQPQHF.

The chain recombines TRBV4-1 with TRBJ2-1, with 7 nucleotides matching TRBD1. Looked up from germline, CDR1 is MGHRA and CDR2 is YSYEKL. The CDR3 covers 15 residues. V lost 2 bases to trimming and J lost 3 bases; unmatched junction nucleotides: 4. The CDR3 here is CASSQTTGDYNEQFF. CDR3 DNA: TGCGCCAGCAGCCAAACAACAGGGGACTACAATGAGCAGTTCTTC.

The CDR3 region is CASSPLTGVAEAFF. The CDR3 DNA sequence: TGTGCCAGCAGTCCATTGACAGGGGTGGCTGAAGCTTTCTTT. The rearrangement uses TRBV28 and TRBJ1-1, with 8 bases lining up with TRBD1. The CDR3 runs to 14 residues. The junction had 8 bases not matched to a gene; V was cut back by 5 bases and J by 6 bases. CDR1 and CDR2 from the germline V gene are MDHEN and SYDVKM. Full variable domain (remainder filled in from reference TRBV28 and TRBJ1-1): DVKVTQSSRYLVKRTGEKVFLECVQDMDHENMFWYRQDPGLGLRLIYFSYDVKMKEKGDIPEGYSVSREKKERFSLILESASTNQTSMYLCASSPLTGVAEAFFGQGTRLTVV.

The chain has TRBV5-6 and TRBJ2-2; 13 bases align to TRBD2. The CDR3 covers 17 residues. Germline lookup yields CDR1 SGHDT and CDR2 YYEEEE. The V segment lost 4 bases and the J segment 3 bases; nucleotides outside the gene matches: 6. CDR3 region: CASSPPTSGRDTGELFF. The DNA for the CDR3 is TGTGCCAGCAGCCCACCCACTAGCGGGAGGGACACCGGGGAGCTGTTTTTT.

V and J are TRBV19 and TRBJ1-2, with a tentative D call TRBD1 (6 bases). From germline, CDR1 is LNHDA and CDR2 SQIVND (reference sequence). The CDR3 covers 12 residues. V shed 7 bases and J shed 6 bases, with 12 bases lying between them. CDR3 DNA sequence: TGTGCCAGTACCAGGGGTTCCAATGGCTACACCTTC. This codes for CASTRGSNGYTF.

The chain employs TRBV23-1 and TRBJ2-7; D ambiguous. TRBV23-1 is sorted into the ORF group, with uncertain function. The V and J ends lost 0 bases and 2 bases respectively, with 17 bases between them. The CDR3 is 17 amino acids. CDR3 region: CASSQSRWGSFPYEQYF. CDR3 sequence (DNA): TGCGCCAGCAGTCAATCGAGATGGGGATCTTTTCCCTACGAGCAGTACTTC.

V and J are TRBV2 and TRBJ1-2; TRBD1 agrees at 9 bases. The CDR3 covers 15 residues. Germline CDR1 SNHLY, CDR2 FYNNEI. V dropped 6 bases and J dropped 6; count of bases not matched to a gene: 11. The DNA for the CDR3 is TGTGCCAGCAGCCACAGGGGGCCCGGAATGGATGGCTACACCTTC. The encoded protein is CASSHRGPGMDGYTF.

The rearrangement links TRBV19 to TRBJ2-7; D is unclear. CDR1 and CDR2 (germline): LNHDA, SQIVND (reference sequence). This CDR3 is 13 amino acids long. The V and J ends lost 5 bases and 2 bases respectively, with 10 bases between them. CDR3 residues: CASSQFGAYEQYF. The CDR3 DNA reads TGTGCCAGTAGTCAGTTCGGTGCCTACGAGCAGTACTTC.

This clone was counted a few times. This chain connects TRBV30 to TRBJ1-2, with D uncertain. The CDR3 is made up of 12 amino acids. Germline CDR1 is GTSNPN and CDR2 is SVGIG (reference sequence). Trimming removed 5 bases from V and 7 bases from J, with 14 bases in between. CDR3 sequence (DNA): TGTGCCTGGGAACATGGGGTTGGTGGCTACACCTTC. The encoded protein is CAWEHGVGGYTF.